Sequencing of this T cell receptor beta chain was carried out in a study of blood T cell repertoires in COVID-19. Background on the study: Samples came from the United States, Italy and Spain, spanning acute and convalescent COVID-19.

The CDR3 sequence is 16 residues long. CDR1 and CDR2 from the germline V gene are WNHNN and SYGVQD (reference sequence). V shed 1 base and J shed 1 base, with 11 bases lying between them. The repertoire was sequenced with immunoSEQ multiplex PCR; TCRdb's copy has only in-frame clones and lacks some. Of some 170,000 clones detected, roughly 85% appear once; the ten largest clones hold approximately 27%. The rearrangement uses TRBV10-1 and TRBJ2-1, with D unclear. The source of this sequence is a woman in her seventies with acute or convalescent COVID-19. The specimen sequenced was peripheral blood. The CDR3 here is CASSELTPVSYNEQFF. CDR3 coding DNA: TGCGCCAGCAGTGAGTTAACTCCGGTATCCTACAATGAGCAGTTCTTC.